This T cell receptor beta chain was sequenced for a study of blood T cell repertoires in COVID-19. Clones were sequenced by immunoSEQ multiplex PCR, and TCRdb holds only the in-frame ones, with some missing. The repertoire holds about 300,000 clones, with nearly 90% as singletons. CDR3 length: 11 amino acids. The germline V gene has CDR1 GTSNPN and CDR2 SVGIG (reference sequence). V dropped 2 bases and J dropped 7 bases, with 8 bases sitting between them. The TCR was taken from a young woman who had recovered from COVID-19. The chain is built from TRBV30 and TRBJ1-2; D remains ambiguous. Sequencing was done on a sample of PBMCs or T cells enriched from blood (not recorded which). In nucleotides, the CDR3 is TGTGCCTGGAGTCCGGGGTCTGGCTACACCTTC. Translated, it gives CAWSPGSGYTF.